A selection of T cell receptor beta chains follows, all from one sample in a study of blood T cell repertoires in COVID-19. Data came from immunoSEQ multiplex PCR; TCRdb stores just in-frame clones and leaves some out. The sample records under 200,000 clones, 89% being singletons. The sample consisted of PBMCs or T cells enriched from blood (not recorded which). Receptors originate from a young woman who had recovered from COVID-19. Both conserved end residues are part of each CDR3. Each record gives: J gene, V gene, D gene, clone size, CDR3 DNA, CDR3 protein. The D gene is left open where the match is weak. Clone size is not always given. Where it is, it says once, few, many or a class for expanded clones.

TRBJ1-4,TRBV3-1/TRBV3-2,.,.,TGTGCCAGCAGCCAAGGACAGGCTGCAACTAATGAAAAACTGTTTTTT,CASSQGQAATNEKLFF
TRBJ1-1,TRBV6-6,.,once,TGTGCCAGCAAAGAAACAGTGAGCACTGAAGCTTTCTTT,CASKETVSTEAFF
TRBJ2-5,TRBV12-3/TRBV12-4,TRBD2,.,TGTGCCGCGAGGCTAGCGGGAGAAGAGACCCAGTACTTC,CAARLAGEETQYF
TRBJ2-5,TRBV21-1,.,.,TGTGCCAGCAGCAATACTCCACGGACAGGGGATGTCGAGACCCAGTACTTC,CASSNTPRTGDVETQYF
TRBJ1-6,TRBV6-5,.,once,TGTGCCAGCAGTACAGGGTGGGATTCACCCCTCCACTTT,CASSTGWDSPLHF
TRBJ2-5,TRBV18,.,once,TGTGCCAGCTCACCACCTCCCCAGGGGGAGACCCAGTACTTC,CASSPPPQGETQYF
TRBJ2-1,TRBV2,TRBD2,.,TGTGCCAGCAGTGCGCTAGCGGGAGTTAACAATGAGCAGTTCTTC,CASSALAGVNNEQFF
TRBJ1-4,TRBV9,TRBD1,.,TGTGCCAGCAGTGGACGAGGGACAGGGGACGAAAAACTGTTTTTT,CASSGRGTGDEKLFF
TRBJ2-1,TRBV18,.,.,TGTGCCAGCTCACCACTAGCGGAGAACTACAATGAGCAGTTCTTC,CASSPLAENYNEQFF
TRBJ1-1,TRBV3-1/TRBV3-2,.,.,TGTGCCAGCAGCTACTTCACTGAAGCTTTCTTT,CASSYFTEAFF
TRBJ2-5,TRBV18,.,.,TGTGCCAGCTCACCATTTTTTGGGGCTGGGGAGACCCAGTACTTC,CASSPFFGAGETQYF
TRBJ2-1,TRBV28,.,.,TGTGCCAGCAATAGAAACAATGAGCAGTTCTTC,CASNRNNEQFF
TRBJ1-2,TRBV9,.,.,TGTGCCAGCAGCGCGGGGGGTGATGGCTACACCTTC,CASSAGGDGYTF
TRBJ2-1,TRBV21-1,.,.,TGTGCCAGCAGCAAGCCTACCACGTACAATGAGCAGTTCTTC,CASSKPTTYNEQFF
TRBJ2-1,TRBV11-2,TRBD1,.,TGTGCCAGCAGCTCTTACAGGGGGATCAACAATGAGCAGTTCTTC,CASSSYRGINNEQFF
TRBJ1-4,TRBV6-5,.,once,TGTGCCAGCAGTAAGCCGGGGAATGAAAAACTGTTTTTT,CASSKPGNEKLFF
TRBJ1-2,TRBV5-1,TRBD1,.,TGCGCCAGCAGCCTTCGGACAGGGGTTGGGGGCTACACCTTC,CASSLRTGVGGYTF
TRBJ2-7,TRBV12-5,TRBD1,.,TGTGCTAGTGGTTTGGTACTCAGGGGGAGCTACGAGCAGTACTTC,CASGLVLRGSYEQYF
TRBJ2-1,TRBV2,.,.,TGTGCCACAAACCCCCGGGACACTACGTACAATGAGCAGTTCTTC,CATNPRDTTYNEQFF
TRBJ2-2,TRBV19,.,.,TGTGCCAGTGGGGGGATGACAGGGATGAACACCGGGGAGCTGTTTTTT,CASGGMTGMNTGELFF
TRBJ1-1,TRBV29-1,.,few,TGCAGCGGGGATGTGGGGGGTACTGAAGCTTTCTTT,CSGDVGGTEAFF
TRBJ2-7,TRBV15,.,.,TGTGCCACCAGCAGAGACTCCGAGGCTGGGGAGCAGTACTTC,CATSRDSEAGEQYF
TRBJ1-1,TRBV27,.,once,TGTGGGGAGAGGGCCGGGAACACTGAAGCTTTCTTT,CGERAGNTEAFF
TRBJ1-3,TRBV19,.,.,TGTGCCAGTAGTAATCTTTACTCTGGAAACACCATATATTTT,CASSNLYSGNTIYF
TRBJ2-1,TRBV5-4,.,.,TGTGCCAGCAGCAAGGGGTCTTACAATGAGCAGTTCTTC,CASSKGSYNEQFF
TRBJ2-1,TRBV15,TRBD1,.,TGTGCCACCAGCAGATTCCGGGAACAGGGGCTGAATGAGCAGTTCTTC,CATSRFREQGLNEQFF
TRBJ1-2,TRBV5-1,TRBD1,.,TGCGCCACCCGAAGCTGGACAGGGGACTATGGCTACACCTTC,CATRSWTGDYGYTF
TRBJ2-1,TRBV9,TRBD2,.,TGTGCCAGCAGCGTAGCTCTTGGGACTAGCGGGAGAGGTGAGCAGTTCTTC,CASSVALGTSGRGEQFF
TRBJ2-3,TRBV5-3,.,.,TGTGCCAGAAGCCCAGGGGGTAGGGAAAGCGGGCCGACTGCAGATACGCAGTATTTT,CARSPGGRESGPTADTQYF
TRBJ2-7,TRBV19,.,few,TGTGCCAGCCGACAGGGGAGGGGCTACGAGCAGTACTTC,CASRQGRGYEQYF
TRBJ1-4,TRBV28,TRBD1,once,TGTGCCAGCAGCCCCCTGACAGGGAATGAAAAACTGTTTTTT,CASSPLTGNEKLFF
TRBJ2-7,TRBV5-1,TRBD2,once,TGCGCCAGCCATCCTAGCGGGGGTTCCTACGAGCAGTACTTC,CASHPSGGSYEQYF
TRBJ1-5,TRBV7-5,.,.,TGTGCCACAACGAACACATCCCAGGGGGGAATAGGATTTAGCAATCAGCCCCAGCATTTT,CATTNTSQGGIGFSNQPQHF
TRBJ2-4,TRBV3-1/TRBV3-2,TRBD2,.,TGTGCCAGCAGCCAAGCCTCCGGACTAGCGGGAGGGAAAAACATTCAGTACTTC,CASSQASGLAGGKNIQYF
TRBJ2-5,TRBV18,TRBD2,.,TGTGCCAGCTCACCTACTAGCGGGACCCGCTTGGAGACCCAGTACTTC,CASSPTSGTRLETQYF
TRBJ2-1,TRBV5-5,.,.,TGTGCCAGCACCAACCTTCTATCCCTCAGGGAGCAGTTCTTC,CASTNLLSLREQFF
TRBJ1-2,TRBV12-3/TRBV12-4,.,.,TGTGCCAGCAGTTTTCGAATCTACGGTGGCTACACCTTC,CASSFRIYGGYTF
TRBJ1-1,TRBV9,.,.,TGTGCCAGCAGCGTAGATGGATTAGTGGGGACAGAAGCTTTCTTT,CASSVDGLVGTEAFF
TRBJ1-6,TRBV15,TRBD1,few,TGTGCCACCAGCAGCGGTGGGGACAGCCGAAATTCACCCCTCCACTTT,CATSSGGDSRNSPLHF
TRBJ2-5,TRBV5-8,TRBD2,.,TGTGCCAGCAGCTTTAGGACTAGCTTAGAGACCCAGTACTTC,CASSFRTSLETQYF
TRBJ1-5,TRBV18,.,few,TGTGCCAGCTCACAGGCAGGGGAGGGGCAGCCCCAGCATTTT,CASSQAGEGQPQHF